The text below deals with one T cell receptor (beta chain). This entry belongs to a study of blood T cell repertoires in COVID-19. Study background: Specimens from acute and convalescent COVID-19 originated in the United States, Italy and Spain. Sources were T cells, B-cell-depleted T cells, or PBMCs; the material itself was cDNA or gDNA.

The repertoire was sequenced with immunoSEQ multiplex PCR; TCRdb's copy has only in-frame clones and lacks some. Of roughly 230,000 clones in the sample, roughly 84% were seen once. CDR3 length: 15 amino acids. This sequence joins TRBV21-1 and TRBJ2-7; the table names TRBD2, a call not compared with the DNA. TRBV21-1 is shown as a pseudogene. This receptor was taken from a middle-aged man with acute or convalescent COVID-19. The sequenced sample consisted of peripheral blood. The CDR3 protein is CASSKVVGTFDEQYF. The CDR3 DNA sequence: TGTGCCAGCAGCAAAGTGGTAGGGACTTTTGACGAGCAGTACTTC.